A single sample gave rise to the 13 T cell receptor beta chains below, sequenced in a study of blood T cell repertoires in COVID-19. Clones were sequenced by immunoSEQ multiplex PCR, and TCRdb holds only the in-frame ones, with some missing. The repertoire consists of under 350,000 clones, with 75% to 90% occurring once and the leading ten covering approximately 11%. Sequencing used peripheral blood. These receptors all stem from a woman aged 70-85 years with acute or convalescent COVID-19.

This chain uses TRBV5-1 with TRBJ2-7; 8 positions match TRBD2. With 3 bases clipped from V and 1 base from J, the junction kept 12 bases outside the gene matches. Germline V gene sequence: CDR1 SGHRS, CDR2 YFSETQ. This CDR3 has 17 residues. The CDR3 DNA follows: TGCGCCAGCAGCTGGACCCAACGGACTAGCTGGTCCTACGAGCAGTACTTC. Its protein is CASSWTQRTSWSYEQYF. Filled out from reference TRBV5-1 and TRBJ2-7, the complete variable domain reads KAGVTQTPRYLIKTRGQQVTLSCSPISGHRSVSWYQQTPGQGLQFLFEYFSETQRNKGNFPGRFSGRQFSNSRSEMNVSTLELGDSALYLCASSWTQRTSWSYEQYFGPGTRLTVT.

The chain has TRBV21-1 and TRBJ2-2; the D call TRBD1 from the table was never checked on the DNA. TRBV21-1 is designated a pseudogene. There are 17 residues in the CDR3. CDR3 region: CASSKPAGTGAAGELFF. CDR3 DNA sequence: TGTGCCAGCAGCAAACCGGCCGGGACAGGGGCTGCCGGGGAGCTGTTTTTT.

In this sample, this clone turned up a few times. The rearrangement joins TRBV11-2 to TRBJ1-2; D is possibly TRBD1 (6 bases). V shed 1 base and J shed 5 bases, with 14 bases lying between them. CDR3 length equals 15 residues. The germline V gene has CDR1 SGHAT and CDR2 FQNNGV. CDR3 loop: CASSLGLQGSYGYTF. Written as DNA, the CDR3 is TGTGCCAGCAGCTTAGGCTTACAGGGCTCGTATGGCTACACCTTC.

The chain uses TRBV19 and TRBJ1-5; no clear D gene. In germline, CDR1 is LNHDA, CDR2 SQIVND (reference sequence). V lost 9 bases, J lost 4 bases, and 16 bases lay in between. The CDR3 is 14 residues long. CDR3 sequence: CASSPGRTNQPQHF. DNA of the CDR3: TGTGCCAGCTCCCCGGGGAGGACTAATCAGCCCCAGCATTTT.

The chain carries TRBV5-4 and TRBJ1-2; weak D call: TRBD1 (5 bases). V lost 1 base to trimming and J lost 4 bases, with 14 bases between them. CDR3 size: 15 residues. Germline CDR1 SGHNT, CDR2 YYREEE (reference sequence). The DNA of the CDR3 is TGTGCCAGCAGCTTGCGGTCAGGGCACCGCTATGGCTACACCTTC. This encodes CASSLRSGHRYGYTF.

The rearrangement joins TRBV5-1 to TRBJ2-1; 8 nucleotides agree with TRBD2. CDR1 is SGHRS, CDR2 YFSETQ, per germline. V shed 0 bases and J 3 bases; nucleotides not matched to a gene: 2. The CDR3 spans 15 residues. As DNA, the CDR3 is TGCGCCAGCAGCTTGGGGAGCGGGGGCTACAATGAGCAGTTCTTC. Protein product: CASSLGSGGYNEQFF. The entire variable domain, with the rest obtained from reference TRBV5-1 and TRBJ2-1, is as follows: KAGVTQTPRYLIKTRGQQVTLSCSPISGHRSVSWYQQTPGQGLQFLFEYFSETQRNKGNFPGRFSGRQFSNSRSEMNVSTLELGDSALYLCASSLGSGGYNEQFFGPGTRLTVL.

The V gene is TRBV11-2, the J gene TRBJ2-5; a weak D match, TRBD2 (6 bases). The CDR3 spans 17 residues. V lost 4 bases to trimming and J lost 4 bases, with 22 bases between them. CDR1 is SGHAT, CDR2 FQNNGV, per germline. The CDR3 DNA is TGTGCCAGCAGCTCCTGGGGCATGGAGGGAGGCAGAGAGACCCAGTACTTC. Its translation is CASSSWGMEGGRETQYF.

The chain has TRBV5-1 and TRBJ2-1; 13 bases are shared with TRBD2. The CDR3 contains 14 residues. V was pared by 7 bases and J by 8 bases, with 6 bases of the junction left unmatched. Germline CDR1 is SGHRS and CDR2 is YFSETQ. CDR3 amino acids: CASGGLAGVDEQFF. CDR3 DNA sequence: TGCGCCAGCGGAGGACTAGCGGGGGTGGATGAGCAGTTCTTC.

The chain employs TRBV4-1 and TRBJ2-7, with 10 bases aligning to TRBD2. Trimming at V came to 3 bases and at J to 7 bases, leaving 9 bases not matched to a gene. In germline, CDR1 is MGHRA, CDR2 YSYEKL. The CDR3 consists of 15 residues. In nucleotides, the CDR3 is TGCGCCAGCAGCCACCCTAGCGGGGGCTGGGGAGAGCAGTACTTC. Residues: CASSHPSGGWGEQYF.

As concerns this clone: Within the sample, other DNA sequences also encode this same CDR3. The chain is built from TRBV6-5 and TRBJ2-2; D may be TRBD1 (5 bases). Looked up from germline, CDR1 is MNHEY and CDR2 is SVGAGI. The V end was cut by 8 bases, the J end by 6 bases, with 16 bases between. The CDR3 contains 14 residues. The CDR3 loop is CASRRQPVAGELFF. In DNA form, the CDR3 reads TGTGCCAGCCGGAGACAGCCGGTGGCCGGGGAGCTGTTTTTT.

This chain connects TRBV27 to TRBJ2-5; TRBD1 matches at 7 bases. CDR3 size: 14 residues. CDR1 is MNHEY, CDR2 SMNVEV, per germline (reference sequence). Losses at the gene ends were 3 bases for V and 2 bases for J; bases not matched to a gene: 3. The CDR3 protein is CASSFDRAQETQYF. The CDR3, as DNA: TGTGCCAGCAGTTTCGACAGGGCTCAAGAGACCCAGTACTTC.

The J gene is TRBJ1-2, the V gene TRBV5-1; the D is unclear. V was trimmed by 4 bases and J by 4 bases, leaving 14 bases between them. CDR3 length: 14 residues. Germline CDR1 and CDR2: SGHRS and YFSETQ. The CDR3 DNA reads TGCGCCAGCAGCCCAGCAGGACTGGGCTATGGCTACACCTTC. Translating it yields CASSPAGLGYGYTF.

With respect to this clone: Different DNA sequences within this sample yield the same CDR3. V is TRBV3-1 (or the pseudogene TRBV3-2) and J is TRBJ1-1, with unresolved D. With 1 base removed from V and 1 base from J, the gap between germline ends came to 7 bases. CDR3 size: 14 residues. In germline, CDR1 is LGHDT, CDR2 YNNKEL (reference sequence). The CDR3 sequence: CASSQVSGNTEAFF. CDR3 in DNA: TGTGCCAGCAGCCAAGTCTCAGGGAACACTGAAGCTTTCTTT.